The present T cell receptor (beta chain) was sequenced within a study of blood T cell repertoires in COVID-19. In germline, CDR1 is MDHEN, CDR2 SYDVKM. V lost 6 bases and J 5 bases, leaving 10 bases between the germline ends. CDR3 size: 12 residues. Method: immunoSEQ multiplex PCR; TCRdb's copy keeps in-frame clones and lacks some. The data contain roughly 300,000 clones, 75% to 85% of them singletons. This TCR was recovered from a human donor in a cohort sampled during active COVID-19. The chain carries TRBV28 and TRBJ1-2; unclear D gene. Sequenced: peripheral blood. For the CDR3, the DNA is TGTGCCAGCAGCTCCGAAACTTATGGCTACACCTTC. Protein product: CASSSETYGYTF.